The next 13 T cell receptor beta chains were all read from a single sample in a study of immune characterization of retroperitoneal liposarcoma. TCRdb re-analysed the PCR reads in MiXCR, keeping a single row per CDR3 protein. The sample consists of roughly 9,300 distinct CDR3 sequences, around a third of them appearing once. The sequencing sample was made of tumor tissue. Receptors originate from a female donor with retroperitoneal liposarcoma.

The genes are TRBV7-6 and TRBJ2-4; D uncertain. TRBJ2-5 explains the end of the DNA better; the J call may be wrong. The V gene's germline CDR1 is SGHVS and CDR2 FNYEAQ. The CDR3 spans 12 residues. The DNA for the CDR3 is TGTGCCAGCAGCTCGCCGGGAGAGACCCAGTACTTC. Its translation is CASSSPGETQYF.

This clonotype counts as medium-sized. This chain links TRBV12-3 or TRBV12-4 with TRBJ2-1; 10 nucleotides line up with TRBD1. TRBJ2-7 matches the DNA end more closely, so the J call is doubtful. CDR3 length: 19 residues. The chain's CDR3 is CASSFLLTTGQGVYNEQYF. CDR3 nucleotide sequence: TGTGCCAGCAGTTTCCTTTTGACTACCGGACAGGGGGTATACAATGAGCAGTACTTC.

The chain has TRBV10-3 and TRBJ2-5; 11 bases line up with TRBD2. The DNA matches TRBJ2-1 better at its end, which makes the J call doubtful. Germline CDR1 and CDR2: ENHRY and SYGVKD. The CDR3 is made up of 15 amino acids. CDR3: CAIRTSGRGHNEQFF. CDR3 nucleotides: TGTGCCATCAGAACTAGCGGGAGAGGCCACAATGAGCAGTTCTTC.

The chain is built from TRBV4-3 and TRBJ2-5; unclear D gene. The J call could be wrong; TRBJ2-7 is a better fit for the DNA end. The CDR3 totals 13 residues. Germline V gene lookup returns CDR1 LGHNA and CDR2 YSLEER. The DNA of the CDR3 is TGCGCCAGCAGCCAGAATTTGGGTTTCGAGCAGTACTTC. Its translation is CASSQNLGFEQYF.

Sample share makes this clonotype large. The chain has TRBV11-3 and TRBJ2-3, with TRBD2 matching over 11 bases. The CDR3 contains 17 residues. Germline assignment: CDR1 SGHNT and CDR2 YENEEA. The J segment lost 4 bases and the V segment lost 5 bases, leaving 11 bases of the junction unmatched. As DNA, the CDR3 is TGTGCCAGCAGCACCAGCCGCCTAGCGGGAGGTGCAGATACGCAGTATTTT. It codes for CASSTSRLAGGADTQYF.

This clonotype was recorded a few times. The chain combines TRBV6-1 with TRBJ1-2; no reliable D call. V lost 5 bases and J lost 8, with 15 bases in between. The CDR3 is 13 amino acids. From germline, CDR1 is MNHNS and CDR2 SASEGT. In nucleotides, the CDR3 is TGTGCCAGCAGTCCGGCCACCTTCGGGGGCTACACCTTC. Translated: CASSPATFGGYTF.

This clonotype showed up just once. The J gene is TRBJ2-5, the V gene TRBV27; D not certain. The DNA end favors TRBJ2-7, so the J call may be wrong. The CDR3 extends over 12 amino acids. Germline V gene data show CDR1 as MNHEY and CDR2 as SMNVEV (reference sequence). The CDR3 spells CASFSSSYEQYF. In DNA, the CDR3 is TGTGCCAGCTTCTCCAGCTCCTACGAGCAGTACTTC.

The V and J genes are TRBV12-3 or TRBV12-4 and TRBJ2-1, with D perhaps TRBD1 (6 bases). The closer fit of TRBJ2-7 to the DNA end suggests the J call may be wrong. The CDR3 is 14 residues long. CDR3 DNA: TGTGCCAGCAGTTTAGCGGGGGCCCATAATGAGCAGTACTTC. Translated: CASSLAGAHNEQYF.

By share, this clonotype ranks as hyperexpanded. The chain uses TRBV10-2 and TRBJ2-1; D is unclear. The tail of the sequence fits TRBJ2-7 better, so the J call may be wrong. The CDR3 length is 13 residues. Germline assignment: CDR1 WSHSY and CDR2 SAAADI. CDR3 nucleotide sequence: TGCGCCAGCAGTGAAACACCTCCCCCCGAGCAGTACTTC. Its translation: CASSETPPPEQYF.

V is TRBV27 and J is TRBJ1-1; D is perhaps TRBD1 (5 bases). The CDR3 sequence is 13 residues long. Trimming stripped 7 bases from V and 1 base from J, with 10 bases between. The germline V gene encodes CDR1 MNHEY and CDR2 SMNVEV (reference sequence). The CDR3 loop is CASTGGGNTEAFF. The CDR3, as DNA: TGTGCCAGCACCGGGGGGGGGAACACTGAAGCTTTCTTT.

This clonotype is labeled as medium-sized. The rearrangement links TRBV6-1 to TRBJ2-1, with TRBD1 identical over 8 bases. CDR1 is MNHNS and CDR2 is SASEGT in the germline V gene. J was trimmed by 10 bases and V by 1 base; bases with no gene match: 15. The CDR3 has 17 amino acids. The CDR3 sequence is CASSEEGHRQGMDEQFF. CDR3 nucleotides: TGTGCCAGCAGTGAAGAAGGCCATAGACAGGGGATGGACGAGCAGTTCTTC.

CDR3 loop: CASSAAQEAYNEQFF. The CDR3 DNA reads TGTGCCAGCAGTGCGGCGCAAGAGGCCTACAATGAGCAGTTCTTC. This chain links TRBV6-1 with TRBJ2-1; D gene ambiguous. Germline V gives CDR1 MNHNS, CDR2 SASEGT. V gave up 4 bases and J gave up 2 bases, with 12 bases separating them. CDR3 length: 15 residues.

This clonotype was seen at least ten times. The chain carries TRBV6-6 and TRBJ2-1; 14 bases are a match to TRBD2. Germline loops: CDR1 MNHNY, CDR2 SVGAGI (reference sequence). This CDR3 is built from 17 residues. With V trimmed by 2 bases and J by 4 bases, 4 bases remained unmatched. CDR3 sequence (DNA): TGTGCCAGCAGTTACGGGAGACTAGCGGGAGGGTACAATGAGCAGTTCTTC. It codes for CASSYGRLAGGYNEQFF.